These 18 T cell receptor beta chains were all obtained from the same sample, sequenced in a study of T cells after yellow fever vaccination. From the 5' RACE reads, TCRdb called clonotypes with MiXCR, one entry per CDR3 protein. The data contain roughly 310,000 distinct CDR3 sequences, 3.6% of them singletons. The sequencing used PBMCs, collected on the day of the yellow fever booster vaccination. The receptors were sampled from a man between 18 and 29 years old who received the YFV17D yellow fever vaccine.

At least ten counts were recorded for this clonotype. Here the CDR3 DNA reads TGCAGCGTTGATACGACAGAGGGGAACACTGAAGCTTTCTTT. Protein product: CSVDTTEGNTEAFF. This rearrangement joins TRBV29-1 to TRBJ1-1; a possible D gene is TRBD1 (5 bases). The length of the CDR3 is 14 residues. Germline V CDR1 and CDR2: SQVTM, ANQGSEA. V gave up 3 bases and J gave up 1 base, with 12 bases separating them. The variable domain in full, completed from reference TRBV29-1 and TRBJ1-1, reads SAVISQKPSRDICQRGTSLTIQCQVDSQVTMMFWYRQQPGQSLTLIATANQGSEATYESGFVIDKFPISRPNLTFSTLTVSNMSPEDSSIYLCSVDTTEGNTEAFFGQGTRLTVV.

This sequence joins TRBV7-2 and TRBJ1-1, with D unclear. V lost 6 bases and J lost 0, with 11 bases in between. The CDR3 spans 14 residues. Germline V gives CDR1 SGHTA, CDR2 FQGNSA. In DNA form, the CDR3 reads TGTGCCAGCAGACCAGGACTGTTGAACACTGAAGCTTTCTTT. Encoded protein: CASRPGLLNTEAFF.

This clonotype has a count of ten or more. The chain couples TRBV3-1 to TRBJ2-1; 9 bases are shared with TRBD2. J lost 4 bases, V lost 5 bases, and 15 bases had no gene match. The CDR3 runs 18 residues. Germline CDR1 and CDR2: LGHDT and YNNKEL (reference sequence). The CDR3 DNA follows: TGTGCCAGCAGCTCACCGTCTACCAGCGGGGGGATGTACAATGAGCAGTTCTTC. As protein: CASSSPSTSGGMYNEQFF.

This clonotype was counted many times. V usage is TRBV12-3 or TRBV12-4 and J usage is TRBJ2-7; TRBD2 aligns across 13 bases. CDR3 length equals 15 residues. V dropped 5 bases and J dropped 5; count of bases not matched to a gene: 6. CDR3 sequence: CASSPTSGGTNEQYF. Here the CDR3 DNA reads TGTGCCAGCAGTCCGACTAGCGGGGGGACCAACGAGCAGTACTTC.

This clonotype was observed a few times. The CDR3 nucleotides are TGCGCCAGCAGTGCCCCTGGTTCCGAGCAGTACTTC. Encoded protein: CASSAPGSEQYF. This sequence joins TRBV5-1 and TRBJ2-7; D gene uncertain. The ends were cut back, 5 bases at V and 6 bases at J, with 12 bases in the middle. Germline loops: CDR1 SGHRS, CDR2 YFSETQ. This CDR3 is built from 12 residues.

The chain couples TRBV20-1 to TRBJ1-1; no definite D call. V was trimmed by 3 bases and J by 0 bases, leaving 14 bases between them. CDR3 length: 15 residues. CDR1 and CDR2 (germline): DFQATT, SNEGSKA (reference sequence). The CDR3 DNA follows: TGCAGTGCTAGTGATGGGCGCCTATTGAACACTGAAGCTTTCTTT. Encoded protein: CSASDGRLLNTEAFF.

The gene calls are TRBV6-2 or TRBV6-3 and TRBJ2-7; the D gene is possibly TRBD1 (5 bases). This CDR3 contains 16 residues. V shed 2 bases and J shed 6 bases, with 20 bases lying between them. Germline CDR1 is MNHEY and CDR2 is SVGEGT. In DNA, the CDR3 is TGTGCCAGCAGTTACGGTGAGACAGCCCCTCCCTCCGAGCAGTACGTC. Its protein product is CASSYGETAPPSEQYV.

This clonotype was found many times. This CDR3 reads CSAFLAGGRYGYTF. DNA for the CDR3: TGCAGTGCTTTCCTGGCGGGGGGCAGGTATGGCTACACCTTC. The rearrangement joins TRBV20-1 to TRBJ1-2; possible D gene TRBD1, 6 bases. The CDR3 is made up of 14 amino acids. CDR1 and CDR2 from the germline V gene are DFQATT and SNEGSKA (reference sequence). The V and J ends lost 5 bases and 5 bases respectively, with 18 bases between them.

This clonotype was found a few times. The V and J genes are TRBV5-1 and TRBJ2-7; maybe TRBD1 (6 bases). Germline V lookup: CDR1 SGHRS, CDR2 YFSETQ. The CDR3 length is 14 residues. The V end lost 3 bases, the J end lost 2 bases, and 12 bases lay between the germline ends. Here the CDR3 reads CASSSQGHTYEQYF. The CDR3 DNA reads as TGCGCCAGCAGCTCACAGGGACATACCTACGAGCAGTACTTC.

A few counts support this clonotype. The chain has TRBV21-1 and TRBJ2-7; the D call of TRBD1 is as the table states it, not checked on the DNA. TRBV21-1 is a listed pseudogene. This CDR3 is built from 16 residues. CDR3 coding DNA: TGTGCCAGCAGCAAATGGCTCGGACAGCCCACCTACGAGCAGTACGTC. Its protein is CASSKWLGQPTYEQYV.

This clonotype came up a few times. The rearrangement joins TRBV5-5 to TRBJ1-3; D is uncertain. CDR3 size: 14 residues. V gave up 4 bases and J gave up 16 bases, with 24 bases separating them. The germline CDR1 and CDR2 sequences are SGHKS and YYEKEE (reference sequence). The CDR3 DNA reads as TGTGCCAGCAGCCTACAAACAGACAACCTGCCTCGGTATTTT. It yields the protein CASSLQTDNLPRYF.

This clonotype appeared many times. The V and J genes are TRBV3-1 and TRBJ2-1; no clear D gene. Germline V gene lookup returns CDR1 LGHDT and CDR2 YNNKEL (reference sequence). V shed 0 bases and J shed 3 bases, with 9 bases lying between them. This CDR3 is 15 amino acids long. The CDR3 here is CASSQDSPVYNEQFF. CDR3 sequence (DNA): TGTGCCAGCAGCCAAGATTCCCCAGTCTACAATGAGCAGTTCTTC.

The sample holds a few counts of this clonotype. This chain links TRBV6-2 or TRBV6-3 with TRBJ1-5; the D is unclear. CDR3 length: 13 amino acids. Germline loops: CDR1 MNHEY, CDR2 SVGEGT. The V end lost 5 bases, the J end lost 9 bases, and 14 bases lay between the germline ends. The CDR3 coding sequence is TGTGCCAGCAGTACCCCGGGCGATGGGCCCCAGCATTTT. Translated, it gives CASSTPGDGPQHF.

This clonotype appeared a few times. J is TRBJ1-1 and V is TRBV6-5; D not resolved. CDR1 is MNHEY and CDR2 is SVGAGI in the germline V gene. V shed 0 bases and J shed 2 bases, with 10 bases lying between them. This CDR3 has 15 residues. The CDR3 loop is CASSYSMRLNTEAFF. The CDR3 region has the DNA TGTGCCAGCAGTTACTCGATGCGCCTTAACACTGAAGCTTTCTTT.

This clonotype has a handful of counts. This chain connects TRBV18 to TRBJ1-1; D is undetermined. The CDR3 consists of 15 residues. Germline V gene data show CDR1 as KGHSH and CDR2 as LQKENI. V dropped 6 bases and J dropped 0 bases, with 14 bases sitting between them. CDR3 sequence (DNA): TGTGCCAGCTCGGGAGTGGACGGATTGAACACTGAAGCTTTCTTT. Translating it yields CASSGVDGLNTEAFF.

V and J are TRBV12-3 or TRBV12-4 and TRBJ1-2; tentatively, D is TRBD1 (6 bases). The V and J ends lost 3 bases and 4 bases respectively, with 15 bases between them. The CDR3 extends over 15 amino acids. The CDR3 loop is CASSFTGTRIYGYTF. The CDR3 DNA sequence: TGTGCCAGCAGTTTCACCGGGACACGGATCTATGGCTACACCTTC.

This clonotype appeared many times. The rearrangement links TRBV20-1 to TRBJ2-6, with a weak D call TRBD2 (5 bases). Trimming took off 5 bases at V and 1 base at J, with 9 bases between the two ends. Per the germline V gene, CDR1 is DFQATT and CDR2 is SNEGSKA (reference sequence). The CDR3 loop spans 14 amino acids. CDR3 nucleotides: TGCAGTGCTCCTACTAGGTCTGGGGCCAACGTCCTGACTTTC. The encoded protein is CSAPTRSGANVLTF.

The sample holds many counts of this clonotype. V is TRBV4-2 and J is TRBJ2-7; the match to TRBD2 covers 10 bases. Germline V lookup: CDR1 LGHNA, CDR2 YNFKEQ. The CDR3 is 15 amino acids. Germline trimming cut 0 bases from V and 3 bases from J; bases unmatched to any gene: 2. The DNA for the CDR3 is TGTGCCAGCAGCCAAGATTTAGCGGGGGGCTACGAGCAGTACTTC. It specifies CASSQDLAGGYEQYF.